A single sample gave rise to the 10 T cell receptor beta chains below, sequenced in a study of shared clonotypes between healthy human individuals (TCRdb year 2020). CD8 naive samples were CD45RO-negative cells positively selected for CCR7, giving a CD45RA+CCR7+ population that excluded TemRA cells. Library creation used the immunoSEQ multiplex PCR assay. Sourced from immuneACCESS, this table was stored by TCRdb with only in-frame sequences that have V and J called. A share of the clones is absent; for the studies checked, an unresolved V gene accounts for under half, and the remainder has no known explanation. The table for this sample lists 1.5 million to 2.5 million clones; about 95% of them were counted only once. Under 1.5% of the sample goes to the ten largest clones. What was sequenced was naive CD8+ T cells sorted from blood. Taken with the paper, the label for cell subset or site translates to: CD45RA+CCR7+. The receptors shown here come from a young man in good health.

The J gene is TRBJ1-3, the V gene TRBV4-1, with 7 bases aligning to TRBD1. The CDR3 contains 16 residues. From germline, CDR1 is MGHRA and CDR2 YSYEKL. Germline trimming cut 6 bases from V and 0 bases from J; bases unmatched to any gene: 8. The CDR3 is CASSIPGQHSGNTIYF. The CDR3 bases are TGCGCCAGCAGTATACCGGGACAGCACTCTGGAAACACCATATATTTT.

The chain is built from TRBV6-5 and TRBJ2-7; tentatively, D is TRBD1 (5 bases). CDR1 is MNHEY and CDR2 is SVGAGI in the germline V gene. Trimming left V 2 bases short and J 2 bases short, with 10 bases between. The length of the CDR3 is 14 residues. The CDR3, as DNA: TGTGCCAGCAGTTACGACAGTTCACCCTACGAGCAGTACTTC. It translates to CASSYDSSPYEQYF.

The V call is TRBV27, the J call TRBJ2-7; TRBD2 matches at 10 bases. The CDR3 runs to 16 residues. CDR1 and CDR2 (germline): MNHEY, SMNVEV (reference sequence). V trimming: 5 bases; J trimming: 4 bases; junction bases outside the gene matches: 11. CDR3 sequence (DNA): TGTGCCAGCAGTCCCTATAATAGCGGGAGGACTTACGAGCAGTACTTC. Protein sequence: CASSPYNSGRTYEQYF.

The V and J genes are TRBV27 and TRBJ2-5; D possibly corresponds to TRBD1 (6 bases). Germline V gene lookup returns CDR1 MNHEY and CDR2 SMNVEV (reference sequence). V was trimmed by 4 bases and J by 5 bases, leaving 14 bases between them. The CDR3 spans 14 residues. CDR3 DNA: TGTGCCAGCAGTTATGCCAGGGGTGGGGAGACCCAGTACTTC. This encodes CASSYARGGETQYF.

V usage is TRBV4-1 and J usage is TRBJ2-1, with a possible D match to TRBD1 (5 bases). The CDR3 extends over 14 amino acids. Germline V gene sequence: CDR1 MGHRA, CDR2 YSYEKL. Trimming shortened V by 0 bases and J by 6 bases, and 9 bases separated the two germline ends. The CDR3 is CASSQDAGINEQFF. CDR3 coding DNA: TGCGCCAGCAGCCAAGATGCAGGGATCAATGAGCAGTTCTTC.

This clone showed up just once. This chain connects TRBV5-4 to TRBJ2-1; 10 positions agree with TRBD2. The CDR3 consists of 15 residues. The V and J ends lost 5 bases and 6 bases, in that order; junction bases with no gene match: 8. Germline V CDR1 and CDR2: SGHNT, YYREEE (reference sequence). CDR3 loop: CASRDTSGIPNEQFF. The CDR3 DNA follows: TGTGCCAGCAGGGATACTAGCGGGATTCCCAATGAGCAGTTCTTC.

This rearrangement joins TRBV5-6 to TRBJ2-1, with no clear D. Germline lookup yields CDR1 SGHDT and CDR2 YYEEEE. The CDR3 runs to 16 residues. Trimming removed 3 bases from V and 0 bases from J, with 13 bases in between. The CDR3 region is CASSYRAMSSYNEQFF. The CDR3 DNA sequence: TGTGCCAGCAGCTACCGAGCCATGAGCTCCTACAATGAGCAGTTCTTC.

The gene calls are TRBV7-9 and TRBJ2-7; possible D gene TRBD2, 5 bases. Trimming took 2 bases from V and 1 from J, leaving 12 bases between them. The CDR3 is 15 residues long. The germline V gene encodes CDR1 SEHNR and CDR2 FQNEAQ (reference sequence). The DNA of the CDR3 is TGTGCCAGCAGCTTAAGCGGATTGGGTTCCTACGAGCAGTACTTC. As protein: CASSLSGLGSYEQYF.

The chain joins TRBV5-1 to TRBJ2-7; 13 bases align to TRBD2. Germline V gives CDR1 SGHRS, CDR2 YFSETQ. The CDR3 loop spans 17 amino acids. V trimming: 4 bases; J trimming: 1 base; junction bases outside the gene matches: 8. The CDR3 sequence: CASSVGLAGFTSYEQYF. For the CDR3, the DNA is TGCGCCAGCAGCGTGGGACTAGCGGGGTTCACTTCCTACGAGCAGTACTTC.

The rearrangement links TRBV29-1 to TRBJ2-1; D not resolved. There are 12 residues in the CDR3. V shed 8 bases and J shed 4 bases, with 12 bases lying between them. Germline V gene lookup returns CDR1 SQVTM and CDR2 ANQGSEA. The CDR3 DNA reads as TGCAGCTTTTCCGGGTGGTACAATGAGCAGTTCTTC. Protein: CSFSGWYNEQFF.